This T cell receptor beta chain is from a study of CD8 T cells in Susac syndrome. Across the whole study: Patients with Susac syndrome, at blood draw, were therapy-naive, on corticosteroids, or on intravenous immunoglobulin alone.

The sample holds one count of this clonotype. The antigen is unknown. TCR beta sequencing covered blood CD8+ and CD4+ T cells. The study's findings and limits: In total CD8+ repertoires, approximately 17 Susac-specific public clones were found, and in CD8+ TEMRA repertoires, roughly five were found.

Germline loops: CDR1 MDHEN, CDR2 SYDVKM. V shed 8 bases, J shed 3 bases, and the junction held 8 bases outside the gene matches. This CDR3 spans 15 amino acids. An amount of RNA that ranged from roughly 0.5 to 1 ug was reverse transcribed with random hexamers. TCRdb called the immunoSEQ multiplex PCR reads again in MiXCR, with one record for every CDR3 protein. This sample has 50,000 to 55,000 distinct CDR3 sequences, with 95% found just once. The sample taken for sequencing was CD8+ T cells from PBMCs. The chain employs TRBV28 and TRBJ2-2, with 8 bases that match TRBD1. The TCR sequence derives from a human donor with Susac syndrome. As DNA, the CDR3 is TGTGCCAGCCCATACAAGGACAGGGACACCGGGGAGCTGTTTTTT. This codes for CASPYKDRDTGELFF.